The 26 T cell receptor beta chains below come from one sample, sequenced in a study of T-cell memory formation after mild COVID-19. TCRdb called the 5' RACE reads again in MiXCR, with one record for every CDR3 protein. This table holds 400,000 to 500,000 distinct CDR3 sequences, approximately 20% found once. The source material was PBMCs or a T cell subset sorted from them (not recorded which). Source of these receptors: an adult woman who had mild COVID-19 (a few samples of this study predate the infection). Cell type and time point are not known.

This clonotype has only a few counts. The rearrangement links TRBV7-9 to TRBJ1-1, with 8 positions matching TRBD1. Germline-derived CDR1 and CDR2 are SEHNR and FQNEAQ (reference sequence). The CDR3 has 12 amino acids. Trimming at V came to 1 base and at J to 12 bases, leaving 4 bases not matched to a gene. The CDR3 loop reads CASSLETGAPFF. Here the CDR3 DNA reads TGTGCCAGCAGCTTAGAGACAGGGGCACCTTTCTTT.

This clonotype was counted only a few times. J is TRBJ1-2 and V is TRBV7-3; D perhaps matches TRBD1 (5 bases). Germline V gene sequence: CDR1 SGHTA, CDR2 FQGTGA. Trimming took off 2 bases at V and 8 bases at J, with 18 bases between the two ends. This CDR3 has 15 amino acids. The CDR3 DNA sequence: TGTGCCAGCAGCTTAGGGGACCGGACCCAAGGAGGCTACACCTTC. This sequence encodes CASSLGDRTQGGYTF. Using reference TRBV7-3 and TRBJ1-2 for the parts outside the CDR3, the full variable domain is GAGVSQTPSNKVTEKGKYVELRCDPISGHTALYWYRQSLGQGPEFLIYFQGTGAADDSGLPNDRFFAVRPEGSVSTLKIQRTERGDSAVYLCASSLGDRTQGGYTFGSGTRLTVV.

V is TRBV2 and J is TRBJ2-7; TRBD1 aligns across 7 bases. The CDR3 has 13 residues. In germline, CDR1 is SNHLY, CDR2 FYNNEI. Trimming took 6 bases from V and 4 from J; bases not matched to a gene: 6. The CDR3 is CASRPGTVYEQYF. The CDR3 DNA reads TGTGCCAGCAGGCCCGGGACAGTTTACGAGCAGTACTTC.

The rearrangement joins TRBV5-8 to TRBJ2-3; D might be TRBD2 (5 bases). Deletions cut 4 bases from V and 1 base from J, with 13 bases between. The V gene's germline CDR1 is SGHTS and CDR2 YDEGEE. The length of the CDR3 is 15 residues. The CDR3 DNA sequence: TGTGCCAGCAGCCTTTCGCCCGGGGGCACAGATACGCAGTATTTT. Translating it yields CASSLSPGGTDTQYF. Combining the CDR3 with reference TRBV5-8 and TRBJ2-3 gives the whole variable domain EAGVTQSPTHLIKTRGQQATLRCSPISGHTSVYWYQQALGLGLQFLLWYDEGEERNRGNFPPRFSGRQFPNYSSELNVNALELEDSALYLCASSLSPGGTDTQYFGPGTRLTVL.

This clonotype was recorded a few times. V gene TRBV7-9 combines with J gene TRBJ2-1; 10 positions agree with TRBD2. V dropped 3 bases and J dropped 6; count of bases not matched to a gene: 5. CDR1 SEHNR and CDR2 FQNEAQ come from the germline V gene (reference sequence). This CDR3 has 15 amino acids. The CDR3 DNA reads TGTGCCAGCAGCTTGGAGGGACTAGCGATCAATGAGCAGTTCTTC. Its protein is CASSLEGLAINEQFF.

This clonotype was observed a handful of times. The V call is TRBV6-5, the J call TRBJ2-5; D gene uncertain. The CDR3 loop spans 13 amino acids. The V gene's germline CDR1 is MNHEY and CDR2 SVGAGI. Trimming shortened V by 0 bases and J by 4 bases, and 6 bases separated the two germline ends. The CDR3 is CASSYSSSETQYF. DNA of the CDR3: TGTGCCAGCAGTTACTCGAGTTCAGAGACCCAGTACTTC.

This clonotype was counted between two and nine times. The chain employs TRBV3-1 and TRBJ2-7, with TRBD2 matching over 11 bases. The CDR3 contains 14 residues. Germline trimming cut 7 bases from V and 0 bases from J; bases unmatched to any gene: 2. CDR1 and CDR2 from the germline V gene are LGHDT and YNNKEL (reference sequence). In DNA form, the CDR3 reads TGTGCCAGCACACTAGCGGGGGCCTCCTACGAGCAGTACTTC. The encoded protein is CASTLAGASYEQYF.

The chain recombines TRBV18 with TRBJ2-3; D possibly corresponds to TRBD2 (5 bases). This CDR3 contains 15 residues. V gave up 3 bases and J gave up 4 bases, with 14 bases separating them. Germline V gene sequence: CDR1 KGHSH, CDR2 LQKENI. The CDR3 DNA reads as TGTGCCAGCTCACCCTCCGGACTGCAGGCAGATACGCAGTATTTT. Residues: CASSPSGLQADTQYF.

A few counts support this clonotype. The rearrangement joins TRBV11-3 to TRBJ2-5, with D maybe TRBD1 (5 bases). CDR3 size: 14 residues. Germline CDR1 is SGHNT and CDR2 is YENEEA. The germline V and J ends were trimmed by 3 bases and 2 bases, with 10 bases remaining between them. The CDR3 region is CASSFDPGQETQYF. In nucleotides, the CDR3 is TGTGCCAGCAGCTTTGACCCAGGGCAAGAGACCCAGTACTTC.

This clonotype was picked up a small number of times. This rearrangement joins TRBV20-1 to TRBJ2-3; TRBD1 agrees at 11 bases. From germline, CDR1 is DFQATT and CDR2 SNEGSKA (reference sequence). This CDR3 comprises 14 residues. J gave up 3 bases and V 5 bases, and 4 bases lay outside the gene matches. The CDR3 bases are TGCAGTGCTCTGGACAGGGGGCGAACAGATACGCAGTATTTT. It yields the protein CSALDRGRTDTQYF.

This clonotype was detected only a few times. The V and J genes are TRBV5-1 and TRBJ2-2, with a tentative D call TRBD2 (5 bases). The CDR3 sequence is 16 residues long. Trimming removed 0 bases from V and 8 bases from J, with 17 bases in between. From germline, CDR1 is SGHRS and CDR2 YFSETQ. The CDR3 spells CASSLGDKGVLGELFF. The CDR3 DNA reads as TGCGCCAGCAGCTTGGGAGACAAGGGAGTACTTGGGGAGCTGTTTTTT.

This clonotype has a handful of counts. The V and J genes are TRBV6-2 or TRBV6-3 and TRBJ2-2; D remains ambiguous. The CDR3 is 12 amino acids. The V and J ends lost 6 bases and 4 bases respectively, with 6 bases between them. The V gene's germline CDR1 is MNHEY and CDR2 SVGEGT. CDR3 DNA: TGTGCCAGCAGGCCATCCACCGGGGAGCTGTTTTTT. Translation gives CASRPSTGELFF.

A few counts support this clonotype. The rearrangement uses TRBV4-1 and TRBJ2-3; TRBD1 is a possible D gene (5 bases). V was shortened by 1 base and J by 6 bases, with 23 bases between the two germline ends. The germline CDR1 and CDR2 sequences are MGHRA and YSYEKL. The CDR3 covers 18 residues. In DNA, the CDR3 is TGCGCCAGCAGCCAAGCAGATATGGGGCTGCCCCGATGGGATACGCAGTATTTT. Translated, it gives CASSQADMGLPRWDTQYF.

This clonotype has only a few counts. The genes are TRBV20-1 and TRBJ2-5, with D perhaps TRBD2 (6 bases). Trimming removed 2 bases from V and 5 bases from J, with 12 bases in between. This CDR3 contains 13 residues. CDR1 and CDR2 from the germline V gene are DFQATT and SNEGSKA (reference sequence). The CDR3 protein is CSARIGSRETQYF. The CDR3 DNA reads as TGCAGTGCTAGAATCGGGAGTCGGGAGACCCAGTACTTC.

V is TRBV6-2 or TRBV6-3 and J is TRBJ2-5; 10 bases are a match to TRBD2. Trimming removed 2 bases from V and 2 bases from J; junction bases left unmatched: 5. Germline CDR1 MNHEY, CDR2 SVGEGT. The CDR3 loop spans 16 amino acids. The CDR3 loop is CASSYGNSGRQETQYF. For the CDR3, the DNA is TGTGCCAGCAGTTACGGAAATAGCGGGAGGCAAGAGACCCAGTACTTC.

The sample holds a few counts of this clonotype. The V gene is TRBV15, the J gene TRBJ2-7; 8 positions agree with TRBD1. CDR1 and CDR2 (germline): LNHNV, YYDKDF (reference sequence). The CDR3 totals 16 residues. Trimming took 3 bases from V and 3 from J; bases not matched to a gene: 10. CDR3 in amino acids: CATSSVPGQVHYEQYF. The CDR3 DNA reads as TGTGCCACCAGCAGTGTTCCGGGACAGGTTCACTACGAGCAGTACTTC.

The chain combines TRBV7-7 with TRBJ2-2; 8 bases are shared with TRBD1. The CDR3 extends over 18 amino acids. J was trimmed by 6 bases and V by 3 bases; bases with no gene match: 15. Per the germline V gene, CDR1 is SSHAT and CDR2 is FNYEAQ (reference sequence). The CDR3 here is CASSLGIIGQGVSGELFF. CDR3 in DNA: TGTGCCAGCAGCTTGGGAATTATTGGACAGGGAGTCTCCGGGGAGCTGTTTTTT.

This clonotype turned up a few times. CDR3 bases: TGCGCCAGCAGCTTGGTAGGGGGTCGGAGGACTGAAGCTTTCTTT. Protein: CASSLVGGRRTEAFF. The chain carries TRBV5-1 and TRBJ1-1, with D possibly being TRBD1 (6 bases). Germline CDR1 and CDR2: SGHRS and YFSETQ. V was shortened by 0 bases and J by 5 bases, with 14 bases between the two germline ends. The CDR3 runs to 15 residues.

This clonotype was seen a few times. This chain uses TRBV6-1 with TRBJ2-2, with 9 bases identical to TRBD1. The CDR3 spans 17 residues. Trimming cost V 5 bases and J 5 bases; bases outside gene matches: 12. Germline V gene data show CDR1 as MNHNS and CDR2 as SASEGT. The DNA for the CDR3 is TGTGCCAGCAGTTTACTACAGGGGGCTGGAGTAACCGGGGAGCTGTTTTTT. This codes for CASSLLQGAGVTGELFF.

The chain couples TRBV6-6 to TRBJ1-2; D possibly corresponds to TRBD1 (6 bases). Trimming cost V 5 bases and J 4 bases, with 14 bases left between them. The germline V gene has CDR1 MNHNY and CDR2 SVGAGI (reference sequence). CDR3 length: 14 residues. The CDR3: CASSSTGHLYGYTF. The CDR3 bases are TGTGCCAGCAGTAGTACAGGGCACCTCTATGGCTACACCTTC.

V is TRBV6-5 and J is TRBJ1-3; 9 nucleotides agree with TRBD1. CDR1 MNHEY and CDR2 SVGAGI come from the germline V gene. V dropped 0 bases and J dropped 2; count of bases not matched to a gene: 5. There are 17 residues in the CDR3. CDR3 region: CASSYSKRDRAGNTIYF. The CDR3 DNA sequence: TGTGCCAGCAGTTACTCGAAGAGGGACAGGGCTGGAAACACCATATATTTT.

V gene TRBV20-1 combines with J gene TRBJ2-1; 7 nucleotides line up with TRBD2. The CDR3 contains 14 residues. After removal of 3 bases from V and 5 bases from J, the junction contained 7 bases not matched to a gene. Germline assignment: CDR1 DFQATT and CDR2 SNEGSKA (reference sequence). CDR3 sequence (DNA): TGCAGTGCTAGGGATGAGCTAGCGGACAATGAGCAGTTCTTC. It encodes CSARDELADNEQFF.

This clonotype was counted a few times. The genes are TRBV6-4 and TRBJ2-1, with 8 bases lining up with TRBD1. CDR3 size: 14 residues. Unmatched junction bases numbered 5, after V lost 2 bases and J lost 8 bases. Germline CDR1 and CDR2: MRHNA and SNTAGT. This CDR3 is CASSDGTGGYEQFF. The CDR3 bases are TGTGCCAGCAGTGACGGGACAGGAGGTTATGAGCAGTTCTTC.

This chain uses TRBV13 with TRBJ2-7; D possibly matches TRBD1 or TRBD2 (5 bases each). The CDR3 loop spans 13 amino acids. Germline V gives CDR1 PRHDT, CDR2 FYEKMQ (reference sequence). The ends were cut back, 7 bases at V and 0 bases at J, with 10 bases in the middle. CDR3 sequence: CASKEGFSYEQYF. In nucleotides, the CDR3 is TGTGCCAGCAAAGAGGGGTTCTCCTACGAGCAGTACTTC.

This sequence joins TRBV24-1 and TRBJ2-1; 9 bases align to TRBD1. There are 15 residues in the CDR3. Germline CDR1 KGHDR, CDR2 SFDVKD. The ends lost 4 bases at V and 6 bases at J; junction bases unmatched: 6. CDR3 coding DNA: TGTGCCACCAGTGACCCCGACAGGGGGATCAATGAGCAGTTCTTC. Translation gives CATSDPDRGINEQFF.

This clonotype has more than one count but fewer than ten. The gene calls are TRBV24-1 and TRBJ2-7; D gene ambiguous. There are 15 residues in the CDR3. In germline, CDR1 is KGHDR, CDR2 SFDVKD. V lost 2 bases and J 6 bases, leaving 16 bases between the germline ends. CDR3 DNA: TGTGCCACCAGTGATTCTCAGATCACGCACGGCGAGCAGTACTTC. Its translation: CATSDSQITHGEQYF.